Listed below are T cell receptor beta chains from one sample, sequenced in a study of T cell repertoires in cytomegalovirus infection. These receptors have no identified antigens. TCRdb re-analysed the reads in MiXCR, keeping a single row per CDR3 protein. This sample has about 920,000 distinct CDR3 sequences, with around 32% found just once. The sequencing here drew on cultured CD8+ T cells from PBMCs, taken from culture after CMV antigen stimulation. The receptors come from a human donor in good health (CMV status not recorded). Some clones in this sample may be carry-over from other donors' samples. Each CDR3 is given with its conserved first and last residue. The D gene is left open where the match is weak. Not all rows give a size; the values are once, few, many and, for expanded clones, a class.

CASNDYIGSTEAFF,TGTGCCAGCAACGATTACATAGGATCCACTGAAGCTTTCTTT,-,few,TRBJ1-1,TRBV6-1,14
CASSEAGQSYEQYF,TGTGCCAGCAGTGAAGCGGGACAGTCCTACGAGCAGTACTTC,TRBD1,-,TRBJ2-7,TRBV6-1,14
CASSEFLMNTEAFF,TGTGCCAGCAGTGAATTTTTAATGAACACTGAAGCTTTCTTT,-,-,TRBJ1-1,TRBV25-1,14
CASRREGSGGGYEQFF,TGTGCCAGCAGGCGCGAGGGGAGCGGGGGGGGGTATGAGCAGTTCTTC,TRBD2,-,TRBJ2-1,TRBV7-3,16
CASSFRGFNEKLFF,TGTGCCAGCAGTTTTCGGGGGTTTAATGAAAAACTGTTTTTT,-,once,TRBJ1-4,TRBV28,14
CASRSRAYNEQFF,TGTGCCAGCAGAAGCAGGGCTTACAATGAGCAGTTCTTC,-,-,TRBJ2-1,TRBV2,13
CASSPRRGGSYNEQFF,TGTGCCAGCAGCCCGAGGCGGGGGGGTTCCTACAATGAGCAGTTCTTC,TRBD2,few,TRBJ2-1,TRBV7-6,16
CASSFPGGSEQFF,TGTGCCAGCAGCTTTCCCGGGGGCAGTGAGCAGTTCTTC,-,many,TRBJ2-1,TRBV7-9,13
CASSHPGLVYEQYF,TGCGCCAGCAGCCATCCGGGACTAGTCTACGAGCAGTACTTC,TRBD2,once,TRBJ2-7,TRBV4-1,14
CASSYSSFGETQYF,TGTGCCAGCAGTTACTCGAGCTTTGGGGAGACCCAGTACTTC,-,few,TRBJ2-5,TRBV6-2/TRBV6-3,14
CSAREYRLAGGPGELFF,TGCAGTGCTAGAGAGTATAGACTAGCGGGGGGCCCCGGGGAGCTGTTTTTT,TRBD2,-,TRBJ2-2,TRBV20-1,17
CASSFLAGGPSTDTQYF,TGTGCCAGCAGCTTCCTAGCGGGGGGGCCGAGCACAGATACGCAGTATTTT,TRBD2,-,TRBJ2-3,TRBV7-9,17
CASSQEKLAGSHGEQFF,TGCGCCAGCAGCCAGGAAAAACTAGCGGGGTCCCATGGTGAGCAGTTCTTC,TRBD2,-,TRBJ2-1,TRBV4-3,17
CASSHPDRPNTEAFF,TGTGCCAGCAGCCACCCGGACCGGCCGAACACTGAAGCTTTCTTT,-,few,TRBJ1-1,TRBV7-6,15
CASSYTGRGQFF,TGTGCCAGCAGTTACACGGGACGGGGGCAGTTCTTC,-,few,TRBJ2-1,TRBV6-2/TRBV6-3,12
CASSGNRASNQPQHF,TGTGCCAGCAGTGGGAACAGGGCTAGCAATCAGCCCCAGCATTTT,-,-,TRBJ1-5,TRBV25-1,15
CASSIGAGGTYNSPLHF,TGTGCCAGTAGTATAGGGGCAGGTGGAACCTATAATTCACCCCTCCACTTT,-,-,TRBJ1-6,TRBV19,17
CASSPGQGRYTEAFF,TGTGCCAGCAGCCCCGGACAGGGAAGGTACACTGAAGCTTTCTTT,TRBD1,few,TRBJ1-1,TRBV7-9,15
CSASPGGFGSPLHF,TGCAGTGCTAGTCCGGGGGGATTCGGTTCACCCCTCCACTTT,-,-,TRBJ1-6,TRBV20-1,14
CASSEAIGWSEQFF,TGTGCCAGCAGCGAGGCGATAGGGTGGAGTGAGCAGTTCTTC,-,-,TRBJ2-1,TRBV7-6,14
CASSSQELAKNIQYF,TGTGCCAGCAGCTCCCAAGAACTAGCCAAAAACATTCAGTACTTC,-,many,TRBJ2-4,TRBV7-2,15
CASSPLAGGGETQYF,TGTGCCAGCAGCCCGTTAGCGGGGGGCGGTGAGACCCAGTACTTC,TRBD2,few,TRBJ2-5,TRBV4-2,15
CASSWDRYGENSNQPQHF,TGTGCCAGTAGTTGGGACAGGTACGGGGAAAATAGCAATCAGCCCCAGCATTTT,TRBD1,-,TRBJ1-5,TRBV19,18
CASSEFIGTTNEKLFF,TGTGCCAGCAGTGAATTTATTGGAACAACTAATGAAAAACTGTTTTTT,-,-,TRBJ1-4,TRBV25-1,16
CASSPSFGEGQDTEAFF,TGTGCCAGCAGTCCCTCCTTCGGTGAGGGGCAAGACACTGAAGCTTTCTTT,-,few,TRBJ1-1,TRBV27,17
CASSRAVRDGYTF,TGTGCCAGCAGTAGGGCCGTAAGGGATGGCTACACCTTC,-,-,TRBJ1-2,TRBV27,13
CASIWTEDGELFF,TGTGCCAGCATTTGGACAGAAGACGGGGAGCTGTTTTTT,-,few,TRBJ2-2,TRBV2,13
CASSGWGQNYGYTF,TGTGCCAGCAGTGGTTGGGGACAGAACTATGGCTACACCTTC,TRBD1,-,TRBJ1-2,TRBV25-1,14
CASSRSRDRNQPQHF,TGCGCCAGCAGCAGAAGCCGGGACCGCAATCAGCCCCAGCATTTT,-,few,TRBJ1-5,TRBV4-3,15